The clone carrying this T cell receptor beta chain showed up just once. The V segment lost 9 bases and the J segment 3 bases; nucleotides outside the gene matches: 4. CDR3 length: 13 amino acids. Germline-derived CDR1 and CDR2 are SGHVS and FQNEAQ. The data are from a study of cytomegalovirus exposure and HLA in healthy donors. Background on the study: An early data release held some 89 million unique TCRs from HLA-typed donors.

The primer mix had 60 Vbeta and 13 Jbeta primers. The method was immunoSEQ multiplex PCR; TCRdb's version includes in-frame clones alone and lacks a portion of them. The table shows approximately 90,000 clones, with 75% occurring only once. The sequenced sample consisted of PBMCs. V and J are TRBV7-8 and TRBJ2-1; 8 bases match TRBD2. The clonotype comes from a man aged 40-49 years in good health and CMV-seronegative. The CDR3 DNA is TGTGCCAGGGTAGCGGGGATCTACAATGAGCAGTTCTTC. It encodes CARVAGIYNEQFF. The entire variable domain, with the rest obtained from reference TRBV7-8 and TRBJ2-1, is as follows: GAGVSQSPRYKVAKRGQDVALRCDPISGHVSLFWYQQALGQGPEFLTYFQNEAQLDKSGLPSDRFFAERPEGSVSTLKIQRTQQEDSAVYLCARVAGIYNEQFFGPGTRLTVL.